This T cell receptor (beta chain) was obtained from a study of beta chain features in type 1 diabetes. What was sequenced were expressed TCRB transcripts, since all of the isolated RNA had been reverse transcribed. The data were produced by immunoSEQ multiplex PCR, yet TCRdb's version contains in-frame clones alone and is incomplete. The sample gives about 340,000 clones, 6.5% to 10% of which show up once; less than 0.45% is in the top ten. Study-level points and caveats: Junctions at VDJ sites from type 1 diabetes patients had fewer insertions and more deletions.

A remark on this clone: Antigen specificity is unknown.

The TCR sequence derives from a woman between 18 and 29 years old in good health. Sequencing was performed on central memory CD4+ T cells from blood.

The CDR3: CASGLVGEGRPYNEQFF. The CDR3 nucleotides read TGTGCTAGTGGTTTGGTCGGGGAGGGGAGGCCCTACAATGAGCAGTTCTTC. The rearrangement joins TRBV12-5 to TRBJ2-1; 7 nucleotides line up with TRBD2. The CDR3 is made up of 17 amino acids. Germline V gene lookup returns CDR1 LGHNT and CDR2 FRNRAP. V dropped 0 bases and J dropped 2; count of bases not matched to a gene: 7.